This T cell receptor beta chain was recovered during a study of cytomegalovirus exposure and HLA in healthy donors. Study-level information: Out of about 410 genotyped donors, about 84% belonged to the Caucasian-associated ancestry cluster. Notes on the study in general: When analyzed later, a missense DCLRE1C variant was found to be linked to TCR beta V- and J-gene trimming. Some V segments (TRBV6-2 and TRBV6-3 among them) were excluded as indistinguishable. Whilst most TCR sequences proved rare, a subset of public TCRs occurred across many donors.

It was with 60 Vbeta and 13 Jbeta primers that the PCR ran. Profiling relied on immunoSEQ multiplex PCR, and the TCRdb table lists in-frame clones only, not all of them. Among fewer than 250,000 clones, 75% to 85% were seen once, and the ten largest hold 13% to 15%. In this sample, this clone turned up a few times. The antigen remains unidentified. In germline, CDR1 is LGHNT, CDR2 FRNRAP. V shed 2 bases and J shed 5 bases, with 6 bases lying between them. This CDR3 comprises 12 residues. This rearrangement joins TRBV12-5 to TRBJ2-5; D call uncertain. The specimen was PBMCs. The TCR comes from a woman aged 25-40 years in good health and CMV-seropositive. The DNA for the CDR3 is TGTGCTAGTGGTTTGTTCGGGGAGACCCAGTACTTC. Protein product: CASGLFGETQYF.